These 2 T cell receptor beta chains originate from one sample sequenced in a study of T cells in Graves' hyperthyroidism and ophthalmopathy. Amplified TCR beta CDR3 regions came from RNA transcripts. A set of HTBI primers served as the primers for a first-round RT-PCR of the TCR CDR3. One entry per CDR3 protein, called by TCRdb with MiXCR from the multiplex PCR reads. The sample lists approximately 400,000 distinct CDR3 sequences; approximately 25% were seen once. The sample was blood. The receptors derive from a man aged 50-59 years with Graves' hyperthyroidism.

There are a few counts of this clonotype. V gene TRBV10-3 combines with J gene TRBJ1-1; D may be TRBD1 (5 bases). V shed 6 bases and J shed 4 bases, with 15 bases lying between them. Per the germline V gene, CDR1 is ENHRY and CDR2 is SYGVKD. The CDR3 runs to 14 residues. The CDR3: CAIRGDPGGTEAFF. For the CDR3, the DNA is TGTGCCATCAGGGGGGACCCGGGAGGCACTGAAGCTTTCTTT.

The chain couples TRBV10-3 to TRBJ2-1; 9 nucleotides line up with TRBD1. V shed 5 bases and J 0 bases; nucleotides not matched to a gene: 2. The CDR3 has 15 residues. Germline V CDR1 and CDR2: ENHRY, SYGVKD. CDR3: CAISPDRGSYNEQFF. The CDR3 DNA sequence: TGTGCCATCAGTCCGGACAGGGGCTCCTACAATGAGCAGTTCTTC.